The rows below give T cell receptor beta chains drawn from one sample of a study of T-cell reconstitution after alpha-beta-depleted transplantation in children. Using its own MiXCR run on the PCR reads, TCRdb lists one record per CDR3 protein. The data contain hundreds of thousands of distinct CDR3 sequences, 10% to 15% of them singletons. Sequenced material: PBMCs, mostly from graft donor cells, taken 360 days after TCRalphabeta/CD19-depleted stem cell transplant. The receptors were sampled from a male patient younger than 18 who had a stem cell transplant for acute myeloid leukemia, so the T cells may come from the graft donor. The CDR3 runs from the conserved cysteine through the conserved F or W. D genes are given only for firm matches. Only part of the rows carry a size: once, few, many, or a class if the clone is expanded.

DNA	CDR3	size	D	V	J
TGTGCCAGCAGTTTAACCGACAGGGGAGGTGCGGAGTACTTC	CASSLTDRGGAEYF	.	TRBD1	TRBV28	TRBJ2-7
TGCAGTGCTCCACCGGGACCCAGGTGGACCGGGGAGCTGTTTTTT	CSAPPGPRWTGELFF	.	.	TRBV20-1	TRBJ2-2
TGTGCCAGCAGTTTCCGCAACCGAGGCGGCCGCTACAATGAGCAGTTCTTC	CASSFRNRGGRYNEQFF	.	.	TRBV28	TRBJ2-1
TGTGCCAGCACTTTTAAGGGACTAGCGGGACCCATTACTGTCTTAGGGCAGTACTTC	CASTFKGLAGPITVLGQYF	.	TRBD2	TRBV11-1	TRBJ2-7
TGTGCCAGCAGCGATAGTCGGGGCGGGGCAAAGACCCAGTACTTC	CASSDSRGGAKTQYF	.	.	TRBV28	TRBJ2-5
TGCAGCGAGGGACTAGCGGGAGGTTCGGATACGCAGTATTTT	CSEGLAGGSDTQYF	.	TRBD2	TRBV29-1	TRBJ2-3
TGCGCCAGCAGCCAAGACCGGGGGACCTTATACGAGCAGTACTTC	CASSQDRGTLYEQYF	.	.	TRBV4-1	TRBJ2-7
TGTGCCAGCAGCTTCGGACACCAAGAGACCCAGTACTTC	CASSFGHQETQYF	.	.	TRBV7-3	TRBJ2-5
TGTGCCAGCATGCGTAGCGGGCGCACAGATACGCAGTATTTT	CASMRSGRTDTQYF	.	TRBD2	TRBV6-1	TRBJ2-3
TGCAGCGTTGAGGACAGGGCCTCCTACGAGCAGTACTTC	CSVEDRASYEQYF	many	TRBD1	TRBV29-1	TRBJ2-7
TGCAGCCTAGGGGGAGGGACTAGCGTCAATGAGCAGTTCTTC	CSLGGGTSVNEQFF	.	TRBD2	TRBV29-1	TRBJ2-1
TGCAGTGCCCGGAAGGGAGGGGGCTTCGGGGAGCTGTTTTTT	CSARKGGGFGELFF	.	.	TRBV20-1	TRBJ2-2
TGTGCCAGCGGCCGGGGAGGTTTCAACACCGGGGAGCTGTTTTTT	CASGRGGFNTGELFF	few	.	TRBV27	TRBJ2-2
TGCAGCTTAAAGGTGTCCGGCGGAGAGACCCAGTACTTC	CSLKVSGGETQYF	few	.	TRBV29-1	TRBJ2-5
TGCAGCGTTGAGTCGGGTTTCAGCTACGAGCAGTACTTC	CSVESGFSYEQYF	many	.	TRBV29-1	TRBJ2-7
TGTGCCAGCAGCCCTTGGGGGCTAGCAGTGCAGTTCTTC	CASSPWGLAVQFF	few	.	TRBV9	TRBJ2-1
TGTGCCAGCGGAACAGGGGGACCCTACGAGCAGTACTTC	CASGTGGPYEQYF	.	TRBD1	TRBV28	TRBJ2-7
TGTGCCAGCAGCCCAAGCGGGAGGGTACCAGATACGCAGTATTTT	CASSPSGRVPDTQYF	few	TRBD2	TRBV9	TRBJ2-3
TGCAGCGTTGAAGTGACAGGGTGGGGACAAGAGACCCAGTACTTC	CSVEVTGWGQETQYF	.	TRBD1	TRBV29-1	TRBJ2-5
TGCAGTGCTAGAAACTGGGATGAGCAGTTCTTC	CSARNWDEQFF	once	.	TRBV20-1	TRBJ2-1
TGTGCCAGCAGTTTAATTAGCGTCCCTAAGCAGTTCTTC	CASSLISVPKQFF	few	.	TRBV28	TRBJ2-1
TGTGCCAGCAGGCGAGGAGTGGGTTTCTACAATGAGCAGTTCTTC	CASRRGVGFYNEQFF	.	.	TRBV7-9	TRBJ2-1
TGTGCCAGCAGCGCCAACCGACTAGCGGCCAACACCGGGGAGCTGTTTTTT	CASSANRLAANTGELFF	.	TRBD2	TRBV7-3	TRBJ2-2
TGCAGTGCGGAGAGGCTAGCGGTCTCCTACAATGAGCAGTTCTTC	CSAERLAVSYNEQFF	.	TRBD2	TRBV20-1	TRBJ2-1
TGCAGCGCTTCATGGGGAACTAGCGGGAGAAACTCCTACAATGAGCAGTTCTTC	CSASWGTSGRNSYNEQFF	few	TRBD2	TRBV29-1	TRBJ2-1
TGTGCCAGCACCTTCCTAGCGGACACCGGGGAGCTGTTTTTT	CASTFLADTGELFF	few	TRBD2	TRBV28	TRBJ2-2
TGTGCCAGCAGTTACTCCCCTAGCGGGAGGGCCAGGATTTATGAGCAGTTCTTC	CASSYSPSGRARIYEQFF	.	TRBD2	TRBV6-2/TRBV6-3	TRBJ2-1
TGCAGTGCCTTGGGACAGGGAAATTACGAGCAGTACTTC	CSALGQGNYEQYF	once	TRBD1	TRBV20-1	TRBJ2-7
TGTGCCAGCAGCTATTTTGGGACAGGGTTGGGAAACACCATATATTTT	CASSYFGTGLGNTIYF	.	TRBD1	TRBV7-2	TRBJ1-3
TGTGCCAGCAACGGGGAGGGTGCTTACAATGAGCAGTTCTTC	CASNGEGAYNEQFF	few	TRBD2	TRBV2	TRBJ2-1
TGTGCCGCAGGACAGGGGGTTACTGGGGCCAACGTCCTGACTTTC	CAAGQGVTGANVLTF	few	TRBD1	TRBV18	TRBJ2-6